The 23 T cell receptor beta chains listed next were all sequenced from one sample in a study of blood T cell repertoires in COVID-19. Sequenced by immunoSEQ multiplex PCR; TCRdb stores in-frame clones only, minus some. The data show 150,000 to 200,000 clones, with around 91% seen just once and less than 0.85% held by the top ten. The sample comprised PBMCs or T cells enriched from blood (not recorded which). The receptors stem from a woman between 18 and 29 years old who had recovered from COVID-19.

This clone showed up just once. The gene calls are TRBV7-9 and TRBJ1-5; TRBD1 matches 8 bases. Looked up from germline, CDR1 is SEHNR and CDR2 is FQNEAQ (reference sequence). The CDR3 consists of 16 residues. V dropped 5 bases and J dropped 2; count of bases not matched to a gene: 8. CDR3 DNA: TGTGCCAGCAGCGATTCCGACAGGGGCGGCAATCAGCCCCAGCATTTT. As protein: CASSDSDRGGNQPQHF.

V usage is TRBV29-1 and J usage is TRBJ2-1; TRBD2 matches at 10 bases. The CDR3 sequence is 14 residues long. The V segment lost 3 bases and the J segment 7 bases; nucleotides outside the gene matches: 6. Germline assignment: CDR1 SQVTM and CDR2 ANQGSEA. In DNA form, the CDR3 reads TGCAGCGTTGATGGCCTAGCGGGAGCAAATGAGCAGTTCTTC. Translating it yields CSVDGLAGANEQFF.

In nucleotides, the CDR3 is TGTGCCAGCAGCGAAACAGGGGGTGGGACTGAAGCTTTCTTT. Translation gives CASSETGGGTEAFF. The chain combines TRBV9 with TRBJ1-1; 8 nucleotides agree with TRBD1. The CDR3 length is 14 residues. J was trimmed by 5 bases and V by 3 bases; bases with no gene match: 6. Germline V gives CDR1 SGDLS, CDR2 YYNGEE.

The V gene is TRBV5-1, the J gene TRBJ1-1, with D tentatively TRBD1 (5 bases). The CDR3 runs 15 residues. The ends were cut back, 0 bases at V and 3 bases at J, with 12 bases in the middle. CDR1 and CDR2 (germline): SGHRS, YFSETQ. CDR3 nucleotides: TGCGCCAGCAGCTTGGAAAGAATAGGGGACACTGAAGCTTTCTTT. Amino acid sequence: CASSLERIGDTEAFF.

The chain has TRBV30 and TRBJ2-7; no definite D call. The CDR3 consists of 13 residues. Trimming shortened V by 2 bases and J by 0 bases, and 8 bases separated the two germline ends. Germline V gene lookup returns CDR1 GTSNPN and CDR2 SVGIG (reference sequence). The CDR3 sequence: CAWSRQVSYEQYF. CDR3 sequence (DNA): TGTGCCTGGAGTCGGCAGGTCTCCTACGAGCAGTACTTC.

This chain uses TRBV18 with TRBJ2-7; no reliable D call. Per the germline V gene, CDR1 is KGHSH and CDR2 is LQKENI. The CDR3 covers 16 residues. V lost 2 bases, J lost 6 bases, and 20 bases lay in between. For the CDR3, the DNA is TGTGCCAGCTCACCAAACTCAGGCTACCCCTCCGGCGAGCAGTACTTC. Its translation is CASSPNSGYPSGEQYF.

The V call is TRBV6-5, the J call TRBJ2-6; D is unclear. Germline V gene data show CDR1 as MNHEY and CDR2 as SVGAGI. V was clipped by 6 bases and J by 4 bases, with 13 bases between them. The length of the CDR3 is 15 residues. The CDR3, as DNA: TGTGCCAGCAGCCAACAATGGGCCGGGGCCAACGTCCTGACTTTC. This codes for CASSQQWAGANVLTF.

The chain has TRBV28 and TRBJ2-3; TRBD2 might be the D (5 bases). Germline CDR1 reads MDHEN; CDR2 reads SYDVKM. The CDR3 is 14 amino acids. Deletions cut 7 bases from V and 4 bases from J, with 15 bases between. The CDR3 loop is CASTSSVRADTQYF. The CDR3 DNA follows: TGTGCCAGCACAAGTTCAGTGCGGGCAGATACGCAGTATTTT.

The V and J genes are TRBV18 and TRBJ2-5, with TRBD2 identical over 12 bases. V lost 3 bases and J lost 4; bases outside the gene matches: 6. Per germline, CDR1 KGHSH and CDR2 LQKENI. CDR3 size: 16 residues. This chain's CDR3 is CASSPGLAGRGETQYF. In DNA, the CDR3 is TGTGCCAGCTCACCCGGACTAGCGGGAAGGGGAGAGACCCAGTACTTC.

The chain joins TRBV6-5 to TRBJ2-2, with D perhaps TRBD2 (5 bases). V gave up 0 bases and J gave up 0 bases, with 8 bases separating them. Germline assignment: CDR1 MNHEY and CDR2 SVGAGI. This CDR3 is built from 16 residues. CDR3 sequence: CASSYSKRANTGELFF. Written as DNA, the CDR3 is TGTGCCAGCAGTTACTCCAAGAGGGCGAACACCGGGGAGCTGTTTTTT.

DNA of the CDR3: TGTGCCAGCTCACCAGAGGGTCCTCAGGCCGGGGAGCTGTTTTTT. Amino acids: CASSPEGPQAGELFF. This chain links TRBV18 with TRBJ2-2; D might be TRBD2 (5 bases). V was pared by 2 bases and J by 6 bases, with 13 bases between. Looked up from germline, CDR1 is KGHSH and CDR2 is LQKENI. This CDR3 contains 15 residues.

CDR3 sequence reads: CASSGGSYQETQYF. CDR3 in DNA: TGTGCCAGCTCGGGGGGATCATACCAAGAGACCCAGTACTTC. The V call is TRBV7-9, the J call TRBJ2-5, with 7 positions matching TRBD2. Per the germline V gene, CDR1 is SEHNR and CDR2 is FQNEAQ (reference sequence). The CDR3 has 14 amino acids. V shed 8 bases and J 0 bases; nucleotides not matched to a gene: 6.

CDR3 DNA sequence: TGTGCCAGCAGCTTGGCCGGTCGGACTTTGGCGGGAAGAGGGAGCAATGAGCAGTTCTTC. Its protein is CASSLAGRTLAGRGSNEQFF. The chain couples TRBV5-4 to TRBJ2-1; tentative D call: TRBD2 (6 bases). V was pared by 0 bases and J by 6 bases, with 28 bases between. The CDR3 runs to 20 residues. CDR1 is SGHNT and CDR2 is YYREEE in the germline V gene (reference sequence).

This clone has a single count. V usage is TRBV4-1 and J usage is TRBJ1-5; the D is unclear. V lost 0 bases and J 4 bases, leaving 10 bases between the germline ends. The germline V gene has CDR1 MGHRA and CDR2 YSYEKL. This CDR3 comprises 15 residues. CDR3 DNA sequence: TGCGCCAGCAGCCAAGATCTAGGTAGGAATCAGCCCCAGCATTTT. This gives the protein CASSQDLGRNQPQHF.

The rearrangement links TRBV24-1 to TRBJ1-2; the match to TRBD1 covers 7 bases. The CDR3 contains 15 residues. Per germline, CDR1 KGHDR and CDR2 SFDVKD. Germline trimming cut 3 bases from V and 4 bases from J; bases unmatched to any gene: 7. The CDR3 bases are TGTGCCACCAGTGATACCCGGGACAGTGCCTATGGCTACACCTTC. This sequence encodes CATSDTRDSAYGYTF.

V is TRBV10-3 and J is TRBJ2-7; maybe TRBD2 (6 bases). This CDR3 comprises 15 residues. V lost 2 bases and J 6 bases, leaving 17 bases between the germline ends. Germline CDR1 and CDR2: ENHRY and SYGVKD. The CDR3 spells CAISEIPRLGGEQYF. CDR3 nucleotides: TGTGCCATCAGTGAGATCCCAAGGTTGGGGGGCGAGCAGTACTTC.

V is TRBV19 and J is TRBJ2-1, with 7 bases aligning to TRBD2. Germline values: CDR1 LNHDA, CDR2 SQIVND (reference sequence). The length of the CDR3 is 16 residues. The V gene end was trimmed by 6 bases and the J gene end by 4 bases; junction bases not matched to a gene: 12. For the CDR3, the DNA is TGTGCCAGTAGCAAATATCAGGGAGGGGCTTACAATGAGCAGTTCTTC. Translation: CASSKYQGGAYNEQFF.

The CDR3 is CAWSLTNPYEQYF. The CDR3 nucleotides read TGTGCCTGGAGCTTAACTAACCCCTACGAGCAGTACTTC. V gene TRBV30 combines with J gene TRBJ2-7; no clear D gene. Germline loops: CDR1 GTSNPN, CDR2 SVGIG (reference sequence). The CDR3 is 13 amino acids. V was shortened by 3 bases and J by 2 bases, with 11 bases between the two germline ends. The entire variable domain, with the rest obtained from reference TRBV30 and TRBJ2-7, is as follows: SQTIHQWPATLVQPVGSPLSLECTVEGTSNPNLYWYRQAAGRGLQLLFYSVGIGQISSEVPQNLSASRPQDRQFILSSKKLLLSDSGFYLCAWSLTNPYEQYFGPGTRLTVT.

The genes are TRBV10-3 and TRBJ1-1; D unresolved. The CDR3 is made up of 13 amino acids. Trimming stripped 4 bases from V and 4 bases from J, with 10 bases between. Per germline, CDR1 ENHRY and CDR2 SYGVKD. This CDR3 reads CAISARVGTEAFF. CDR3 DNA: TGTGCCATCAGTGCGAGGGTGGGCACTGAAGCTTTCTTT.

CDR3 in DNA: TGTGCCAGTAGTATCCGAGATACGCAGTATTTT. It translates to CASSIRDTQYF. The chain uses TRBV19 and TRBJ2-3; no definite D call. The CDR3 contains 11 residues. Trimming removed 3 bases at V and 5 bases at J, with 3 bases between. The germline V gene has CDR1 LNHDA and CDR2 SQIVND (reference sequence).

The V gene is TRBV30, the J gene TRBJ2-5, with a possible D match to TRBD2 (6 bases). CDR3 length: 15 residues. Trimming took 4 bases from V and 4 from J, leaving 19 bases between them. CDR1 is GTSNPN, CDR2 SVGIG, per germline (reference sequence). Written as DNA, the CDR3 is TGTGCCTGGAACCCATTGGGGGGAGGAGGAGAGACCCAGTACTTC. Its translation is CAWNPLGGGGETQYF.

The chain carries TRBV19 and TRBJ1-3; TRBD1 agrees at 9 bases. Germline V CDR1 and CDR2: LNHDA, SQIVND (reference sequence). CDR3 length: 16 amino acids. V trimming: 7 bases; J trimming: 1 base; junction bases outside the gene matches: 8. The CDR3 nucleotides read TGTGCCAGTATTCCAACCGGGACAGGGTCTGGAAACACCATATATTTT. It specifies CASIPTGTGSGNTIYF.

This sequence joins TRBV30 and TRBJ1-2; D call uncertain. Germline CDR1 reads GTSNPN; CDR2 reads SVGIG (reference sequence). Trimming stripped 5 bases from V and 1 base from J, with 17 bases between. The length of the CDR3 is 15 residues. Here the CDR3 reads CAWGEGGVLNYGYTF. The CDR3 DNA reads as TGTGCCTGGGGGGAGGGAGGAGTCCTTAACTATGGCTACACCTTC.